The 3 T cell receptor beta chains below all came from one sample that was sequenced in a study of T cell changes during pregnancy in multiple sclerosis. Here immunoSEQ multiplex PCR was the method, and the copy in TCRdb shows in-frame clones only, minus some. Of some 110,000 clones detected, around 90% appear once; the ten largest clones hold roughly 1.4%. The sample in question was peripheral blood, obtained in the third trimester of pregnancy. These receptors were obtained from a female donor with multiple sclerosis, enrolled in a pregnancy study.

This chain links TRBV15 with TRBJ2-7, with a tentative D call TRBD1 (6 bases). The CDR3 has 14 residues. The V end lost 3 bases, the J end lost 4 bases, and 13 bases lay between the germline ends. Germline V gene data show CDR1 as LNHNV and CDR2 as YYDKDF (reference sequence). In DNA, the CDR3 is TGTGCCACCAGCAGCGTGGGCAGGGGTTACGAGCAGTACTTC. Residues: CATSSVGRGYEQYF. The whole variable domain, remainder taken from reference TRBV15 and TRBJ2-7, is DAMVIQNPRYQVTQFGKPVTLSCSQTLNHNVMYWYQQKSSQAPKLLFHYYDKDFNNEADTPDNFQSRRPNTSFCFLDIRSPGLGDTAMYLCATSSVGRGYEQYFGPGTRLTVT.

The V and J genes are TRBV15 and TRBJ2-7, with TRBD2 as a possible D gene (6 bases). The germline gives CDR1 LNHNV, CDR2 YYDKDF (reference sequence). This CDR3 comprises 13 residues. Trimming stripped 6 bases from V and 4 bases from J, with 13 bases between. The CDR3 is CATSGSLAYEQYF. Here the CDR3 DNA reads TGTGCCACCAGTGGGTCACTAGCATACGAGCAGTACTTC. Variable domain in full (rest from reference TRBV15 and TRBJ2-7): DAMVIQNPRYQVTQFGKPVTLSCSQTLNHNVMYWYQQKSSQAPKLLFHYYDKDFNNEADTPDNFQSRRPNTSFCFLDIRSPGLGDTAMYLCATSGSLAYEQYFGPGTRLTVT.

V is TRBV29-1 and J is TRBJ2-7, with 7 nucleotides matching TRBD1. CDR1 is SQVTM, CDR2 ANQGSEA, per germline. The junction had 9 bases not matched to a gene; V was cut back by 7 bases and J by 6 bases. The CDR3 totals 12 residues. CDR3 protein: CSAIYRGTEQYF. CDR3 DNA sequence: TGCAGCGCCATTTACAGGGGAACCGAGCAGTACTTC.